A single sample gave rise to the 28 T cell receptor beta chains below, sequenced in a study of T cells in Graves' hyperthyroidism and ophthalmopathy. RNA transcripts yielded amplified TCR beta CDR3 regions. Carried out on the TCR CDR3, a first-round RT-PCR used the HTBI primer set. TCRdb re-called the multiplex PCR reads with MiXCR, one entry per CDR3 protein. The data hold 360,000 or so distinct CDR3 sequences, with 12% to 15% observed a single time. Sequenced: blood. Source of these receptors: a woman aged 60-75 years with Graves' ophthalmopathy.

This clonotype came up many times. V and J are TRBV28 and TRBJ2-7; 14 bases match TRBD2. Germline V lookup: CDR1 MDHEN, CDR2 SYDVKM. Trimming took 6 bases from V and 2 from J; bases not matched to a gene: 3. This CDR3 has 15 residues. The CDR3 DNA follows: TGTGCCAGCAGGGGACTAGCGGGAGTGGCCTACGAGCAGTACTTC. Translation gives CASRGLAGVAYEQYF.

This clonotype has more than one count but fewer than ten. This chain joins TRBV5-4 and TRBJ2-3; D is uncertain. V lost 4 bases, J lost 2 bases, and 14 bases lay in between. Germline-derived CDR1 and CDR2 are SGHNT and YYREEE (reference sequence). This CDR3 contains 15 residues. The CDR3 nucleotides read TGTGCCAGCAGCCTCTCCGGATCCTTCACAGATACGCAGTATTTT. Amino acid sequence: CASSLSGSFTDTQYF.

This clonotype was detected ten times or more. The genes are TRBV7-2 and TRBJ2-7, with 9 bases that match TRBD1. This CDR3 has 14 residues. Germline lookup yields CDR1 SGHTA and CDR2 FQGNSA. V was pared by 2 bases and J by 5 bases, with 4 bases of the junction left unmatched. As DNA, the CDR3 is TGTGCCAGCAGCTTAACCGGGACAGGGAACGAGCAGTACTTC. Encoded protein: CASSLTGTGNEQYF.

This clonotype was seen repeatedly, ten times or more. V and J are TRBV7-2 and TRBJ2-3, with TRBD1 identical over 8 bases. Germline loops: CDR1 SGHTA, CDR2 FQGNSA. After removal of 3 bases from V and 5 bases from J, the junction contained 4 bases not matched to a gene. This CDR3 is built from 14 residues. The CDR3 here is CASSFNRGVDTQYF. The CDR3 bases are TGTGCCAGCAGCTTTAACAGGGGGGTAGATACGCAGTATTTT.

This clonotype has a count of ten or more. The J gene is TRBJ2-3, the V gene TRBV2; D is uncertain. This CDR3 has 15 amino acids. V was shortened by 6 bases and J by 3 bases, with 16 bases between the two germline ends. Germline lookup yields CDR1 SNHLY and CDR2 FYNNEI. CDR3 in amino acids: CASSRSPSSTDTQYF. The CDR3 DNA is TGTGCCAGCAGCAGGAGCCCTTCGAGTACAGATACGCAGTATTTT.

This clonotype has at least ten counts. The chain recombines TRBV5-1 with TRBJ2-7; TRBD1 matches at 8 bases. The germline V gene has CDR1 SGHRS and CDR2 YFSETQ. The CDR3 length is 15 residues. V lost 7 bases to trimming and J lost 6 bases; unmatched junction nucleotides: 15. Written as DNA, the CDR3 is TGCGCCAGCGGCCCTCGGGCCGGGACAGGTGCCGAGCAGTACTTC. Amino acids: CASGPRAGTGAEQYF.

This clonotype was seen ten or more times. DNA for the CDR3: TGTGCCAGCAGTCGCGGGAGGGCCCTCTCGGAGACCCAGTACTTC. It translates to CASSRGRALSETQYF. The chain links TRBV6-1 to TRBJ2-5; TRBD2 matches 9 bases. Germline V lookup: CDR1 MNHNS, CDR2 SASEGT. The CDR3 is made up of 15 amino acids. V lost 5 bases, J lost 5 bases, and 9 bases stayed unmatched.

This clonotype was recorded at least ten times. The chain carries TRBV7-2 and TRBJ2-1; TRBD2 is a possible D gene (6 bases). This CDR3 spans 15 amino acids. The germline gives CDR1 SGHTA, CDR2 FQGNSA. Trimming removed 5 bases from V and 8 bases from J, with 19 bases in between. The CDR3 sequence is CASSVSGLAGDEQFF. Written as DNA, the CDR3 is TGTGCCAGCAGCGTCTCGGGACTGGCCGGCGATGAGCAGTTCTTC.

The chain employs TRBV12-3 or TRBV12-4 and TRBJ1-1, with TRBD1 as a possible D gene (6 bases). V gave up 3 bases and J gave up 7 bases, with 21 bases separating them. The CDR3 sequence is 16 residues long. The CDR3 loop is CASSLRGGGRIREAFF. The CDR3 coding sequence is TGTGCCAGCAGTTTGAGGGGGGGCGGCAGGATCCGTGAAGCTTTCTTT.

Comment on this clonotype: This could be a read error, since a much larger clone is one nucleotide away. This rearrangement joins TRBV19 to TRBJ2-3; 8 bases map to TRBD1. The CDR3 is 15 amino acids. Germline assignment: CDR1 LNHDA and CDR2 SQIVND (reference sequence). The CDR3 DNA reads as TGTGCCAGTAGTCCCGACAGGGGAGACACAGATACGCGGTATTTT. Translating it yields CASSPDRGDTDTRYF. Variable domain in full (rest from reference TRBV19 and TRBJ2-3): DGGITQSPKYLFRKEGQNVTLSCEQNLNHDAMYWYRQDPGQGLRLIYYSQIVNDFQKGDIAEGYSVSREKKESFPLTVTSAQKNPTAFYLCASSPDRGDTDTRYFGPGTRLTVL.

The chain uses TRBV5-8 and TRBJ2-7; D is unresolved. The CDR3 has 15 amino acids. Between the trimmed V and J ends, which lost 4 bases and 0 bases, there was a span of 14 bases. Germline values: CDR1 SGHTS, CDR2 YDEGEE. Here the CDR3 reads CASSPRRLSSYEQYF. Here the CDR3 DNA reads TGTGCCAGCAGCCCTCGTAGGTTAAGCTCCTACGAGCAGTACTTC.

CDR3 sequence: CASSLNSGSPYNEQFF. The CDR3 DNA follows: TGTGCCAGCAGCTTAAATAGCGGGAGTCCCTACAATGAGCAGTTCTTC. The chain combines TRBV7-9 with TRBJ2-1; 9 nucleotides agree with TRBD2. Germline-derived CDR1 and CDR2 are SEHNR and FQNEAQ (reference sequence). The V gene end was trimmed by 2 bases and the J gene end by 2 bases; junction bases not matched to a gene: 4. CDR3 size: 16 residues.

The rearrangement joins TRBV11-2 to TRBJ1-2; 7 bases align to TRBD1. Per the germline V gene, CDR1 is SGHAT and CDR2 is FQNNGV. V shed 5 bases, J shed 2 bases, and the junction held 5 bases outside the gene matches. This CDR3 has 14 residues. CDR3 amino acids: CASSATRGNYGYTF. DNA of the CDR3: TGTGCCAGCAGCGCGACCAGGGGGAACTATGGCTACACCTTC. Full variable domain (outside the CDR3, taken from reference TRBV11-2 and TRBJ1-2): EAGVAQSPRYKIIEKRQSVAFWCNPISGHATLYWYQQILGQGPKLLIQFQNNGVVDDSQLPKDRFSAERLKGVDSTLKIQPAKLEDSAVYLCASSATRGNYGYTFGSGTRLTVV.

The rearrangement links TRBV7-2 to TRBJ2-1; 10 bases line up with TRBD2. CDR3 length: 20 amino acids. Germline V gene lookup returns CDR1 SGHTA and CDR2 FQGNSA. V gave up 1 base and J gave up 7 bases; unmatched junction bases: 19. The CDR3 DNA follows: TGTGCCAGCAGCTTAGTGGCTAGCGGGAGAACCGCTGTGGCATTAAATGAGCAGTTCTTC. Its translation: CASSLVASGRTAVALNEQFF.

The chain links TRBV10-3 to TRBJ2-3; 9 bases line up with TRBD2. The CDR3 has 16 residues. V was pared by 5 bases and J by 0 bases, with 6 bases of the junction left unmatched. CDR1 ENHRY and CDR2 SYGVKD come from the germline V gene. The CDR3 protein is CAISTAAGGSTDTQYF. CDR3 DNA sequence: TGTGCCATCAGTACCGCGGCGGGAGGGAGCACAGATACGCAGTATTTT.

J is TRBJ1-1 and V is TRBV20-1, with 8 bases lining up with TRBD1. The CDR3 has 14 residues. The germline V gene has CDR1 DFQATT and CDR2 SNEGSKA (reference sequence). The V segment lost 5 bases and the J segment 4 bases; nucleotides outside the gene matches: 9. The DNA of the CDR3 is TGCAGTGCTCAATTAGGACAGGGAGGCACTGAAGCTTTCTTT. Translating it yields CSAQLGQGGTEAFF.

There are many counts of this clonotype. The J gene is TRBJ2-5, the V gene TRBV20-1, with 8 positions matching TRBD1. CDR3 length equals 16 residues. J was trimmed by 1 base and V by 0 bases; bases with no gene match: 7. Germline V CDR1 and CDR2: DFQATT, SNEGSKA (reference sequence). The CDR3 region has the DNA TGCAGTGCTAGAGAATCCACAGGGGGGATCCAAGAGACCCAGTACTTC. Translating it yields CSARESTGGIQETQYF.

The chain's CDR3 is CASSLVGSGTGELFF. The DNA of the CDR3 is TGTGCCAGCAGCTTAGTGGGCTCGGGCACCGGGGAGCTGTTTTTT. The chain uses TRBV7-9 and TRBJ2-2, with D hard to call. The V end lost 1 base, the J end lost 4 bases, and 10 bases lay between the germline ends. Germline CDR1 is SEHNR and CDR2 is FQNEAQ (reference sequence). The CDR3 covers 15 residues.

V gene TRBV7-2 combines with J gene TRBJ1-5; D is uncertain. V lost 6 bases and J lost 0, with 12 bases in between. The V gene's germline CDR1 is SGHTA and CDR2 FQGNSA. This CDR3 has 15 residues. The CDR3 nucleotides read TGTGCCAGCAGTCAGGATCCCTATAGCAATCAGCCCCAGCATTTT. Amino acid sequence: CASSQDPYSNQPQHF.

In regard to this clonotype: This may come from a read error, since a much larger clone is one base off. This chain connects TRBV7-3 to TRBJ2-3; the D is unclear. V was pared by 5 bases and J by 1 base, with 16 bases between. CDR3 length: 16 amino acids. CDR1 and CDR2 (germline): SGHTA, FQGTGA. CDR3 in DNA: TGTGCCAGCAGCCCACAGACATCCCGGCGCACAGATACGCAGTATTTT. Translating gives CASSPQTSRRTDTQYF.

A few counts support this clonotype. V usage is TRBV4-1 and J usage is TRBJ2-1; TRBD2 matches 7 bases. Germline V gene sequence: CDR1 MGHRA, CDR2 YSYEKL. The CDR3 extends over 18 amino acids. With V trimmed by 3 bases and J by 3 bases, 14 bases remained unmatched. This CDR3 reads CASSHNVTWGGDYNEQFF. CDR3 bases: TGCGCCAGCAGCCACAATGTCACGTGGGGAGGGGACTACAATGAGCAGTTCTTC.

This clonotype was observed many times. V and J are TRBV6-6 and TRBJ1-2; 7 bases agree with TRBD1. CDR1 MNHNY and CDR2 SVGAGI come from the germline V gene (reference sequence). The ends lost 2 bases at V and 8 bases at J; junction bases unmatched: 2. CDR3 size: 12 residues. The CDR3 is CASSYRQGGYTF. In DNA form, the CDR3 reads TGTGCCAGCAGTTACAGACAGGGAGGCTACACCTTC.

The sample holds many counts of this clonotype. The gene calls are TRBV5-1 and TRBJ1-1, with 8 bases matching TRBD1. J gave up 6 bases and V 4 bases, and 11 bases lay outside the gene matches. Germline CDR1 is SGHRS and CDR2 is YFSETQ. This CDR3 is built from 15 residues. The CDR3 loop is CASSPDRAVQPEAFF. CDR3 sequence (DNA): TGCGCCAGCAGCCCGGACAGGGCCGTACAGCCTGAAGCTTTCTTT. Filled out from reference TRBV5-1 and TRBJ1-1, the complete variable domain reads KAGVTQTPRYLIKTRGQQVTLSCSPISGHRSVSWYQQTPGQGLQFLFEYFSETQRNKGNFPGRFSGRQFSNSRSEMNVSTLELGDSALYLCASSPDRAVQPEAFFGQGTRLTVV.

This clonotype was found many times. This chain joins TRBV28 and TRBJ2-2; D is ambiguous. CDR1 is MDHEN and CDR2 is SYDVKM in the germline V gene. CDR3 length: 12 residues. V shed 6 bases and J shed 1 base, with 3 bases lying between them. CDR3 sequence reads: CASRRNTGELFF. The DNA for the CDR3 is TGTGCCAGCAGGCGGAACACCGGGGAGCTGTTTTTT.

This clonotype was picked up a small number of times. The chain employs TRBV18 and TRBJ2-5, with 15 bases lining up with TRBD2. The CDR3 totals 18 residues. The ends lost 1 base at V and 1 base at J; junction bases unmatched: 4. Germline loops: CDR1 KGHSH, CDR2 LQKENI. CDR3 loop: CASSPLGLAGGTQETQYF. The CDR3 region has the DNA TGTGCCAGCTCACCACTAGGACTAGCGGGAGGGACCCAAGAGACCCAGTACTTC.

This clonotype was seen at least ten times. This chain uses TRBV30 with TRBJ1-2; D uncertain. Germline V gives CDR1 GTSNPN, CDR2 SVGIG (reference sequence). CDR3 size: 13 residues. The V end lost 3 bases, the J end lost 3 bases, and 11 bases lay between the germline ends. CDR3 protein: CAWRRADYYGYTF. The CDR3 DNA is TGTGCCTGGAGACGGGCCGATTACTATGGCTACACCTTC. The complete variable domain, with remaining parts taken from reference TRBV30 and TRBJ1-2, reads SQTIHQWPATLVQPVGSPLSLECTVEGTSNPNLYWYRQAAGRGLQLLFYSVGIGQISSEVPQNLSASRPQDRQFILSSKKLLLSDSGFYLCAWRRADYYGYTFGSGTRLTVV.

The chain uses TRBV13 and TRBJ2-1; D is perhaps TRBD2 (7 bases). Germline V lookup: CDR1 PRHDT, CDR2 FYEKMQ (reference sequence). Trimming removed 8 bases at V and 9 bases at J, with 20 bases between. This CDR3 contains 14 residues. CDR3: CASLRRGAWGEQFF. The CDR3 DNA sequence: TGTGCCAGCTTACGACGGGGGGCTTGGGGTGAGCAGTTCTTC.

The sample holds many counts of this clonotype. V usage is TRBV28 and J usage is TRBJ1-2, with D possibly being TRBD1 (6 bases). The CDR3 length is 14 residues. V shed 3 bases and J shed 6 bases, with 14 bases lying between them. The germline CDR1 and CDR2 sequences are MDHEN and SYDVKM. DNA of the CDR3: TGTGCCAGCAGTTTTCTGGGGGCGCAGAATGGCTACACCTTC. Encoded protein: CASSFLGAQNGYTF.